This entry lists 30 T cell receptor beta chains sequenced from one sample in a study of read filtering for tumor transcriptome and immune sequencing. The library was built from 400 ng RNA with molecular barcoded adaptors for alpha/delta and beta/gamma chains. In TCRdb, the reads were re-called with MiXCR into one record per CDR3 protein. The profile shows under 150,000 distinct CDR3 sequences, about 12% of them singletons. Sequenced: a population of CD138-negative cells sorted from bone marrow. These receptor sequences come from a donor aged 40 or over with multiple myeloma.

This clonotype came up many times. The CDR3, as DNA: TGTGCCAGCAGCTACTTCGTGGGCACAGATACGCAGTATTTT. It codes for CASSYFVGTDTQYF. The rearrangement joins TRBV2 to TRBJ2-3, with no clear D. Trimming took off 6 bases at V and 1 base at J, with 11 bases between the two ends. This CDR3 comprises 14 residues. Germline V gene sequence: CDR1 SNHLY, CDR2 FYNNEI.

This clonotype was seen at least ten times. V is TRBV4-2 and J is TRBJ2-2; D not resolved. The V end was cut by 3 bases, the J end by 4 bases, with 18 bases between. The CDR3 totals 17 residues. Germline V gene sequence: CDR1 LGHNA, CDR2 YNFKEQ. CDR3 coding DNA: TGTGCCAGCAGCCATCCTCCTTACGGAGCCCGCACCGGGGAGCTGTTTTTT. Residues: CASSHPPYGARTGELFF.

This clonotype showed up many times. The gene calls are TRBV12-3 or TRBV12-4 and TRBJ1-1; 8 bases line up with TRBD1. The CDR3 length is 13 residues. V lost 6 bases and J lost 5; bases outside the gene matches: 5. The CDR3 protein is CASRDRVRTEAFF. DNA for the CDR3: TGTGCCAGCAGGGACAGGGTGAGGACTGAAGCTTTCTTT.

This clonotype appeared many times. The chain is built from TRBV7-9 and TRBJ2-7; D is unclear. V shed 5 bases and J shed 0 bases, with 11 bases lying between them. Germline V gives CDR1 SEHNR, CDR2 FQNEAQ (reference sequence). The CDR3 spans 14 residues. The CDR3 here is CASSPRTVSYEQYF. CDR3 nucleotides: TGTGCCAGCAGCCCCCGGACCGTCTCCTACGAGCAGTACTTC. Supplemented by reference TRBV7-9 and TRBJ2-7, the full variable domain reads DTGVSQNPRHKITKRGQNVTFRCDPISEHNRLYWYRQTLGQGPEFLTYFQNEAQLEKSRLLSDRFSAERPKGSFSTLEIQRTEQGDSAMYLCASSPRTVSYEQYFGPGTRLTVT.

V usage is TRBV10-2 and J usage is TRBJ2-3; tentatively, D is TRBD2 (6 bases). V lost 6 bases, J lost 3 bases, and 13 bases lay in between. Germline V lookup: CDR1 WSHSY, CDR2 SAAADI. This CDR3 spans 14 amino acids. The CDR3 loop is CASRLAGTTDTQYF. CDR3 bases: TGCGCCAGCAGACTAGCAGGGACGACAGATACGCAGTATTTT.

In this sample, this clonotype turned up many times. The CDR3 loop is CAISRLAGVGTGELFF. The CDR3 DNA is TGTGCCATCAGTCGACTAGCGGGAGTCGGCACCGGGGAGCTGTTTTTT. J is TRBJ2-2 and V is TRBV10-3, with 12 bases that match TRBD2. The germline V gene encodes CDR1 ENHRY and CDR2 SYGVKD. The length of the CDR3 is 16 residues. Trimming removed 5 bases from V and 4 bases from J; junction bases left unmatched: 5.

This clonotype was seen at least ten times. This chain uses TRBV9 with TRBJ2-7; 10 bases line up with TRBD1. Losses at the gene ends were 3 bases for V and 2 bases for J; bases not matched to a gene: 5. The CDR3 runs 15 residues. Germline V gene lookup returns CDR1 SGDLS and CDR2 YYNGEE. This chain's CDR3 is CASSARDRGTYEQYF. The DNA of the CDR3 is TGTGCCAGCAGCGCACGGGACAGGGGTACCTACGAGCAGTACTTC. The variable domain in full, completed from reference TRBV9 and TRBJ2-7, reads DSGVTQTPKHLITATGQRVTLRCSPRSGDLSVYWYQQSLDQGLQFLIQYYNGEERAKGNILERFSAQQFPDLHSELNLSSLELGDSALYFCASSARDRGTYEQYFGPGTRLTVT.

This rearrangement joins TRBV10-3 to TRBJ2-5; 12 nucleotides match TRBD2. CDR3 length equals 16 residues. J gave up 7 bases and V 0 bases, and 6 bases lay outside the gene matches. The V gene's germline CDR1 is ENHRY and CDR2 SYGVKD. The chain's CDR3 is CAISESASGRDGTQYF. For the CDR3, the DNA is TGTGCCATCAGTGAGTCGGCTAGCGGGAGGGATGGGACCCAGTACTTC.

There are many counts of this clonotype. The chain couples TRBV20-1 to TRBJ2-1; 13 positions agree with TRBD2. The V segment lost 0 bases and the J segment 11 bases; nucleotides outside the gene matches: 7. Germline lookup yields CDR1 DFQATT and CDR2 SNEGSKA (reference sequence). The CDR3 is made up of 15 amino acids. CDR3 coding DNA: TGCAGTGCTAGAGATCTGGGGACTAGCGGGAAACAGCAGTTCTTC. The encoded protein is CSARDLGTSGKQQFF.

This clonotype was picked up many times. The chain employs TRBV10-1 and TRBJ2-1; 11 bases are shared with TRBD2. CDR1 is WNHNN and CDR2 is SYGVQD in the germline V gene (reference sequence). CDR3 length: 15 amino acids. The ends lost 3 bases at V and 4 bases at J; junction bases unmatched: 2. The CDR3, as DNA: TGCGCCAGCAGTGACCGACTAGCGGGATACAATGAGCAGTTCTTC. It yields the protein CASSDRLAGYNEQFF.

This clonotype was seen many times. The genes are TRBV5-6 and TRBJ2-5; TRBD1 is a possible D gene (5 bases). V lost 1 base, J lost 5 bases, and 12 bases lay in between. From germline, CDR1 is SGHDT and CDR2 YYEEEE. The CDR3 has 14 amino acids. Here the CDR3 DNA reads TGTGCCAGCAGCTTGAGTACCAGGGTGGAGACCCAGTACTTC. Translation gives CASSLSTRVETQYF.

The table lists this clonotype with many counts. The gene calls are TRBV6-1 and TRBJ2-5, with 8 positions matching TRBD2. V dropped 5 bases and J dropped 4; count of bases not matched to a gene: 12. The CDR3 covers 16 residues. CDR1 MNHNS and CDR2 SASEGT come from the germline V gene. CDR3 sequence reads: CASSLFAGGRRETQYF. The CDR3 region has the DNA TGTGCCAGCAGTCTCTTTGCGGGAGGTCGTAGAGAGACCCAGTACTTC.

A note on this clonotype: It may be a read error: a sequence one base away is much more abundant. The chain is built from TRBV9 and TRBJ2-1; D uncertain. Germline lookup yields CDR1 SGDLS and CDR2 YYNGEE. The CDR3 totals 12 residues. CDR3 amino acids: CASSGNHNGQFF. DNA of the CDR3: TGTGCCAGCAGCGGAAACCACAATGGGCAGTTCTTC.

J is TRBJ1-3 and V is TRBV10-3; the D gene is possibly TRBD1 (6 bases). Per the germline V gene, CDR1 is ENHRY and CDR2 is SYGVKD. The V end lost 8 bases, the J end lost 0 bases, and 14 bases lay between the germline ends. There are 15 residues in the CDR3. CDR3 amino acids: CAICAGHSSGNTIYF. The CDR3 DNA is TGTGCCATCTGTGCGGGACATAGCTCTGGAAACACCATATATTTT.

The table lists this clonotype with many counts. The chain recombines TRBV2 with TRBJ1-1, with 8 bases aligning to TRBD1. After removal of 9 bases from V and 4 bases from J, the junction contained 7 bases not matched to a gene. Germline V gene lookup returns CDR1 SNHLY and CDR2 FYNNEI. The CDR3 totals 13 residues. CDR3 in amino acids: CASGGQGGTEAFF. The CDR3 DNA sequence: TGTGCCAGTGGTGGACAGGGAGGCACTGAAGCTTTCTTT. The full variable domain, its missing parts supplied by reference TRBV2 and TRBJ1-1, is EPEVTQTPSHQVTQMGQEVILRCVPISNHLYFYWYRQILGQKVEFLVSFYNNEISEKSEIFDDQFSVERPDGSNFTLKIRSTKLEDSAMYFCASGGQGGTEAFFGQGTRLTVV.

This clonotype was counted once. The conserved final phenylalanine or tryptophan is absent from the CDR3, which likely points to a read error. The chain joins TRBV14 to TRBJ2-1; D is unclear. Germline values: CDR1 SGHDN, CDR2 FVKESK. The CDR3 is made up of 14 amino acids. V was clipped by 3 bases and J by 10 bases, with 16 bases between them. The CDR3 protein is CASSQASGVGEQFL. The CDR3 coding sequence is TGTGCCAGCAGCCAGGCGTCTGGGGTTGGCGAGCAGTTCCTC.

This clonotype was counted between two and nine times. This may stem from a read error, because a much larger clone lies one nucleotide away. A read error is likely, as this CDR3 ends without the conserved phenylalanine or tryptophan. The chain joins TRBV6-6 to TRBJ1-1; no clear D gene. V shed 6 bases and J shed 3 bases, with 11 bases lying between them. The CDR3 length is 13 residues. Germline loops: CDR1 MNHNY, CDR2 SVGAGI (reference sequence). The CDR3 DNA follows: TGTGCCAGCAGCCCATCCATAGACACTGAAGCTTTCCTT. Translated, it gives CASSPSIDTEAFL.

This clonotype was found many times. The rearrangement links TRBV19 to TRBJ1-5, with D unclear. Germline V gene data show CDR1 as LNHDA and CDR2 as SQIVND (reference sequence). Trimming took off 1 base at V and 8 bases at J, with 9 bases between the two ends. CDR3 length: 13 amino acids. The CDR3 spells CASSIVRAEPQHF. The DNA for the CDR3 is TGTGCCAGTAGTATAGTGCGGGCAGAGCCCCAGCATTTT.

A note on this clonotype: A read error may be the cause here, since a much bigger clone is one base away. The chain couples TRBV3-1 to TRBJ1-1; no clear D. The CDR3 extends over 12 amino acids. Germline V lookup: CDR1 LGHDT, CDR2 YNNKEL (reference sequence). Written as DNA, the CDR3 is TGTGCCGCCAGTAGGGTGAACTCTGAAGCTTTCTTT. This gives the protein CAASRVNSEAFF.

This clonotype was seen many times. The V gene is TRBV6-5, the J gene TRBJ1-1; D gene uncertain. Germline lookup yields CDR1 MNHEY and CDR2 SVGAGI. This CDR3 region has 15 residues. V lost 0 bases to trimming and J lost 0 bases, with 8 bases between them. The chain's CDR3 is CASSYSGWLNTEAFF. DNA for the CDR3: TGTGCCAGCAGTTACTCGGGTTGGTTGAACACTGAAGCTTTCTTT.

Ten or more counts support this clonotype. The chain couples TRBV30 to TRBJ1-1; D gene uncertain. The V end lost 1 base, the J end lost 3 bases, and 15 bases lay between the germline ends. This CDR3 region has 15 residues. The V gene's germline CDR1 is GTSNPN and CDR2 SVGIG (reference sequence). The CDR3 reads CAWSAPGRSYTEAFF. The DNA for the CDR3 is TGTGCCTGGAGTGCCCCCGGGAGATCCTACACTGAAGCTTTCTTT.

The chain has TRBV29-1 and TRBJ2-3, with 11 bases matching TRBD2. This CDR3 is 15 amino acids long. Germline CDR1 reads SQVTM; CDR2 reads ANQGSEA. The ends lost 2 bases at V and 2 bases at J; junction bases unmatched: 3. In nucleotides, the CDR3 is TGCAGCGTTGAATTAGCGGGAGGGCCCACAGATACGCAGTATTTT. Translation gives CSVELAGGPTDTQYF.

There are a few counts of this clonotype. The chain joins TRBV19 to TRBJ2-1; a weak D match, TRBD2 (5 bases). The CDR3 sequence is 15 residues long. V shed 6 bases and J shed 4 bases, with 16 bases lying between them. In germline, CDR1 is LNHDA, CDR2 SQIVND (reference sequence). The CDR3 region has the DNA TGTGCCAGTAGCACAGAGCTCGGGATTTACAATGAGCAGTTCTTC. Encoded protein: CASSTELGIYNEQFF.

This clonotype was found many times. J is TRBJ2-7 and V is TRBV4-1; 12 nucleotides match TRBD2. V lost 1 base and J lost 7; bases outside the gene matches: 11. The CDR3 is 17 amino acids. Germline assignment: CDR1 MGHRA and CDR2 YSYEKL. CDR3 nucleotide sequence: TGCGCCAGCAGCCAAGCACGCACTAGCGGGAGGATAGGGGAGCAGTACTTC. Its translation is CASSQARTSGRIGEQYF.

At least ten counts were recorded for this clonotype. J is TRBJ2-6 and V is TRBV24-1; D is possibly TRBD1 (5 bases). V lost 1 base and J 4 bases, leaving 10 bases between the germline ends. Germline V lookup: CDR1 KGHDR, CDR2 SFDVKD. CDR3 size: 16 residues. CDR3 coding DNA: TGTGCCACCAGTGATTTCGCAGGGAAGGGGGCCAACGTCCTGACTTTC. Translated, it gives CATSDFAGKGANVLTF.

A few counts support this clonotype. Since a much larger clone is just one base distant, this may be a read error. The chain combines TRBV11-3 with TRBJ2-1; 16 bases are shared with TRBD2. The CDR3 has 19 residues. Germline CDR1 SGHNT, CDR2 YENEEA. The CDR3 protein is CASSGSGTSGRAVFDEQLF. For the CDR3, the DNA is TGTGCCAGCAGCGGTTCCGGGACTAGCGGGAGGGCCGTTTTCGATGAGCAGCTCTTC.

This clonotype was picked up many times. The V gene is TRBV4-1, the J gene TRBJ2-7, with 8 bases that match TRBD2. The CDR3 extends over 16 amino acids. V lost 3 bases and J lost 3; bases outside the gene matches: 10. Germline CDR1 reads MGHRA; CDR2 reads YSYEKL. The CDR3 sequence is CASSHELAVKIYEQYF. As DNA, the CDR3 is TGCGCCAGCAGCCATGAACTAGCGGTAAAGATCTACGAGCAGTACTTC.

In its sample, this clonotype was seen many times. J is TRBJ2-4 and V is TRBV7-9, with 9 bases lining up with TRBD1. CDR1 SEHNR and CDR2 FQNEAQ come from the germline V gene (reference sequence). The CDR3 length is 13 residues. Trimming took 4 bases from V and 10 from J; bases not matched to a gene: 5. CDR3 in DNA: TGTGCCAGCAGCTCCGGGACAGGGATAATTCAGTACTTC. This sequence encodes CASSSGTGIIQYF.

As concerns this clonotype: Relative to the germline gene, one junction end is altered; a read error may explain this. The V call is TRBV6-5, the J call TRBJ2-2; D remains ambiguous. This CDR3 contains 15 residues. The germline V gene has CDR1 MNHEY and CDR2 SVGAGI. The CDR3 bases are TGTGTCAGCAGTTGGAGTTTCGGCGGCACCGGGGAGCTGTTTTTT. It encodes CVSSWSFGGTGELFF.

This clonotype has a count of ten or more. Relative to the germline gene, one junction end is altered; a read error may explain this. This chain joins TRBV3-1 and TRBJ2-3; D unresolved. The CDR3 sequence is 14 residues long. The germline gives CDR1 LGHDT, CDR2 YNNKEL (reference sequence). The CDR3 sequence: CASSPRVSTDMQYF. CDR3 nucleotide sequence: TGTGCCAGCAGCCCGCGAGTAAGCACAGATATGCAGTATTTT.